A single sample is the source of the 20 T cell receptor beta chains below, sequenced in a study of shared clonotypes between healthy human individuals. Generated by immunoSEQ multiplex PCR, the TCRdb table keeps only in-frame clones and is missing some. In the table there are about 680,000 clones, 55% to 75% of which are singletons. The sample was memory CD4+ T cells sorted from blood. As for subset: CD45RA-negative fraction. These receptors were obtained from a woman aged 25-40 years in good health.

This clone was seen a few times. Other nucleotide sequences in the sample specify the same CDR3. This rearrangement joins TRBV5-1 to TRBJ2-5; D remains ambiguous. This CDR3 is built from 12 residues. The V end was cut by 4 bases, the J end by 2 bases, with 6 bases between. CDR1 SGHRS and CDR2 YFSETQ come from the germline V gene. CDR3 amino acids: CASSANQETQYF. The DNA of the CDR3 is TGCGCCAGCAGCGCTAATCAAGAGACCCAGTACTTC.

The chain combines TRBV27 with TRBJ2-3, with 10 bases aligning to TRBD2. CDR3 length: 13 amino acids. The germline gives CDR1 MNHEY, CDR2 SMNVEV (reference sequence). V gave up 6 bases and J gave up 14 bases; unmatched junction bases: 11. CDR3 in amino acids: CASRNLASGSGYF. The CDR3 nucleotides read TGTGCCAGCAGGAACCTCGCTAGCGGGAGTGGGTATTTT.

The genes are TRBV28 and TRBJ1-2; 9 bases agree with TRBD1. This CDR3 is 14 amino acids long. Germline V gives CDR1 MDHEN, CDR2 SYDVKM. V trimming: 6 bases; J trimming: 6 bases; junction bases outside the gene matches: 8. DNA of the CDR3: TGTGCCAGCAGGAAACAGGGGGCGCACGATGGCTACACCTTC. Its protein product is CASRKQGAHDGYTF.

Here the CDR3 reads CASTPQGADEAFF. CDR3 DNA sequence: TGTGCCAGCACCCCCCAAGGAGCTGATGAAGCTTTCTTT. The chain has TRBV27 and TRBJ1-1; D is uncertain. The germline gives CDR1 MNHEY, CDR2 SMNVEV (reference sequence). The V and J ends lost 7 bases and 7 bases respectively, with 16 bases between them. CDR3 length: 13 amino acids.

This sequence joins TRBV6-5 and TRBJ1-4, with D tentatively TRBD1 (5 bases). Deletions cut 3 bases from V and 2 bases from J, with 7 bases between. Germline lookup yields CDR1 MNHEY and CDR2 SVGAGI. The CDR3 runs 14 residues. Here the CDR3 reads CASSYPGTNEKLFF. In DNA form, the CDR3 reads TGTGCCAGCAGTTATCCAGGGACTAATGAAAAACTGTTTTTT.

The chain employs TRBV28 and TRBJ2-5; TRBD2 might be the D (6 bases). The CDR3 extends over 14 amino acids. The germline V gene has CDR1 MDHEN and CDR2 SYDVKM. Trimming left V 5 bases short and J 6 bases short, with 16 bases between. The CDR3 sequence: CASSVPGGRKTQYF. The CDR3 coding sequence is TGTGCCAGCAGTGTTCCCGGGGGACGGAAGACCCAGTACTTC.

This clone appeared a few times. Other DNA sequences in the same sample also yield this CDR3. The chain couples TRBV5-6 to TRBJ1-2; D uncertain. Trimming pared 0 bases from V and 4 bases from J, leaving 4 bases between. There are 12 residues in the CDR3. CDR1 SGHDT and CDR2 YYEEEE come from the germline V gene. For the CDR3, the DNA is TGTGCCAGCAGCTTGGGTGGCTATGGCTACACCTTC. It yields the protein CASSLGGYGYTF.

This clone was seen a few times. The CDR3 DNA is TGTGCCAGTAGTATCCGACAGGGTCTCAGCGGGAGTTACAATGAGCAGTTCTTC. Its translation is CASSIRQGLSGSYNEQFF. J is TRBJ2-1 and V is TRBV19, with D maybe TRBD2 (8 bases). Germline CDR1 reads LNHDA; CDR2 reads SQIVND (reference sequence). Trimming shortened V by 3 bases and J by 4 bases, and 22 bases separated the two germline ends. CDR3 length equals 18 residues.

J is TRBJ2-1 and V is TRBV5-1; 10 bases line up with TRBD2. The CDR3 sequence is 16 residues long. Germline V gene lookup returns CDR1 SGHRS and CDR2 YFSETQ. The J segment lost 4 bases and the V segment lost 1 base, leaving 5 bases of the junction unmatched. The CDR3 protein is CASSLSSGSSYNEQFF. DNA for the CDR3: TGCGCCAGCAGCTTGTCTAGCGGGAGTTCTTACAATGAGCAGTTCTTC.

This sequence joins TRBV29-1 and TRBJ1-4, with a weak D call TRBD1 (5 bases). Germline CDR1 and CDR2: SQVTM and ANQGSEA. Trimming took 0 bases from V and 4 from J, leaving 21 bases between them. The CDR3 is 18 residues long. CDR3 protein: CSVEDKRDSWWINEKLFF. In DNA, the CDR3 is TGCAGCGTTGAAGATAAAAGGGACTCCTGGTGGATTAATGAAAAACTGTTTTTT.

This clone was observed once. The chain couples TRBV27 to TRBJ1-3; D not resolved. Trimming took 3 bases from V and 0 from J, leaving 6 bases between them. Germline CDR1 reads MNHEY; CDR2 reads SMNVEV (reference sequence). The CDR3 sequence is 14 residues long. This CDR3 is CASSFSDSGNTIYF. The DNA of the CDR3 is TGTGCCAGCAGTTTTTCCGACTCTGGAAACACCATATATTTT.

The CDR3 region is CASSPASGSVNTQYF. Here the CDR3 DNA reads TGTGCCAGCAGCCCGGCCAGCGGGAGCGTGAATACGCAGTATTTT. The V gene is TRBV13, the J gene TRBJ2-3, with 8 bases fitting TRBD2. The V and J ends lost 5 bases and 7 bases, in that order; junction bases with no gene match: 11. The V gene's germline CDR1 is PRHDT and CDR2 FYEKMQ (reference sequence). This CDR3 has 15 amino acids.

The chain recombines TRBV11-1 with TRBJ2-7, with 11 positions matching TRBD2. This CDR3 contains 15 residues. Trimming at V came to 3 bases and at J to 3 bases, leaving 4 bases not matched to a gene. Germline loops: CDR1 SGHAT, CDR2 FQDESV (reference sequence). CDR3 DNA: TGTGCCAGCAGCTTTCTAGCGGGAGGTTACTACGAGCAGTACTTC. Its translation: CASSFLAGGYYEQYF.

V gene TRBV11-2 combines with J gene TRBJ1-2; possibly TRBD1 for D (5 bases). V was cut by 6 bases and J by 5 bases, with 16 bases left in between. Germline-derived CDR1 and CDR2 are SGHAT and FQNNGV. The CDR3 has 14 residues. The DNA for the CDR3 is TGTGCCAGCAGTCCCATAGGACAAATATATGGCTACACCTTC. Amino acid sequence: CASSPIGQIYGYTF.

The V and J genes are TRBV25-1 and TRBJ2-1, with D possibly matching TRBD2 (6 bases). In germline, CDR1 is MGHDK, CDR2 SYGVNS. The CDR3 has 15 amino acids. Trimming pared 7 bases from V and 0 bases from J, leaving 13 bases between. The CDR3 here is CASNGEANSYNEQFF. For the CDR3, the DNA is TGTGCCAGCAATGGGGAGGCGAACTCCTACAATGAGCAGTTCTTC.

The table lists this clone with a few counts. The rearrangement links TRBV27 to TRBJ2-5; TRBD1 might be the D (7 bases). Germline CDR1 MNHEY, CDR2 SMNVEV (reference sequence). With 5 bases removed from V and 5 bases from J, the gap between germline ends came to 21 bases. The CDR3 runs to 16 residues. This CDR3 is CASSPITGAGRETQYF. The CDR3 DNA reads as TGTGCCAGCAGTCCCATCACAGGGGCGGGACGGGAGACCCAGTACTTC.

This clone was picked up a small number of times. The chain joins TRBV28 to TRBJ2-1; the D gene is possibly TRBD2 (6 bases). V dropped 5 bases and J dropped 0 bases, with 11 bases sitting between them. CDR3 length: 15 amino acids. Germline-derived CDR1 and CDR2 are MDHEN and SYDVKM. The CDR3: CASSPAGFSYNEQFF. CDR3 DNA sequence: TGTGCCAGCAGTCCCGCGGGGTTCTCCTACAATGAGCAGTTCTTC.

This clone was counted a single time. The chain joins TRBV15 to TRBJ2-7; D is undetermined. The germline V and J ends were trimmed by 0 bases and 0 bases, with 15 bases remaining between them. The CDR3 covers 17 residues. Germline V CDR1 and CDR2: LNHNV, YYDKDF (reference sequence). The CDR3, as DNA: TGTGCCACCAGCAGAGACTCCGGTCCCTTGAGCTCCTACGAGCAGTACTTC. The encoded protein is CATSRDSGPLSSYEQYF.

This sequence joins TRBV9 and TRBJ1-1; D call uncertain. In germline, CDR1 is SGDLS, CDR2 YYNGEE. CDR3 length: 15 amino acids. V was clipped by 0 bases and J by 5 bases, with 14 bases between them. The CDR3 sequence: CASSVAEGMGTEAFF. For the CDR3, the DNA is TGTGCCAGCAGCGTAGCTGAAGGGATGGGGACTGAAGCTTTCTTT.

The chain links TRBV15 to TRBJ1-2; TRBD1 might be the D (6 bases). This CDR3 comprises 16 residues. The V and J ends lost 5 bases and 1 base respectively, with 17 bases between them. In germline, CDR1 is LNHNV, CDR2 YYDKDF (reference sequence). CDR3 sequence: CATSDQGNLFNYGYTF. CDR3 bases: TGTGCCACCAGCGATCAGGGGAACCTATTTAACTATGGCTACACCTTC.